This paragraph covers one T cell receptor beta chain sequence. Its antigen is unidentified. The V and J ends lost 0 bases and 4 bases, in that order; junction bases with no gene match: 9. The length of the CDR3 is 16 residues. Germline CDR1 and CDR2: SGHDT and YYEEEE. This entry is derived from a study of cytomegalovirus exposure and HLA in healthy donors. Whole-study results and caveats: The authors later found most CMV-associated TCR beta chains appeared HLA-restricted. 87-base-pair reads could not separate some V segments, including TRBV6-2 and TRBV6-3. Another analysis was done later, and it associated 15,000 or so TCR beta sequences with HLA alleles at 0.05 false discovery rate.

The study ran its PCR with 60 Vbeta and 13 Jbeta primers. Method: immunoSEQ multiplex PCR; TCRdb's copy keeps in-frame clones and lacks some. The sample has some 100,000 clones, about four fifths seen once. The donors, nominally healthy at sampling, likely had unrecorded immune exposures. V usage is TRBV5-6 and J usage is TRBJ1-1, with TRBD1 matching 7 bases. The TCR comes from a female donor in good health and CMV-seropositive. Specimen: PBMCs. CDR3 sequence: CASSLGAPDRATEAFF. CDR3 DNA sequence: TGTGCCAGCAGCTTGGGGGCACCTGACAGGGCCACTGAAGCTTTCTTT.